These T cell receptor beta chains were read from a single sample in a study of metastatic and nonmetastatic thyroid tumors. TCRdb re-analyzed the PCR reads through MiXCR. The table lists around 23,000 clones, roughly 14% of them singletons. Material: tumor tissue. All receptors come from a female donor with papillary thyroid cancer or a benign thyroid nodule (not recorded which). Some clones in this sample may be carry-over from other donors' samples. Both conserved end residues are part of each CDR3. The order of the fields is D gene, V gene, clone size, J gene, CDR3 DNA, CDR3 protein. A D gene is named only where the DNA matches it firmly. Clone size appears in some rows only: once, few, many, or a class for an expanded clone.

>TRBD1|TRBV7-2|many|TRBJ1-5
TGTGCCAGCAGCCTCACCGGGACAGTCAATCAGCCCCAGCATTTT
CASSLTGTVNQPQHF
>NA|TRBV3-1|many|TRBJ2-5
TGTGCCAGCAGTCCCGGGATCCAAGGAGAGACCCAGTACTTC
CASSPGIQGETQYF
>NA|TRBV10-2|NA|TRBJ2-1
TGCGCCAGCATGGGCACCCTAAACAATGAGCAGCTCTTC
CASMGTLNNEQLF
>TRBD1|TRBV2|many|TRBJ2-7
TGTGCCAGCAGTGCTTTTGGGACAGGGCCAAGCTACGAGCAGTACTTC
CASSAFGTGPSYEQYF
>NA|TRBV7-2|many|TRBJ1-1
TGTGCCAGCAGCTTGTTCGGGCAGGCGGTTGAAGCTTTCTTT
CASSLFGQAVEAFF
>NA|TRBV6-1|many|TRBJ1-6
TGTGCCAGCAGTGGGTCAGGGGAACATTCACCCCTCCACTTT
CASSGSGEHSPLHF
>TRBD1|TRBV20-1|many|TRBJ2-2
TGCAGTGCTAGAGTTCCAACAGGGGGCGACACCGGGGAGCTGTTTTTT
CSARVPTGGDTGELFF
>NA|TRBV18|NA|TRBJ1-2
TGTGCCAGCTCACCATTTGGACGGAGCGATGGCTACACCTTC
CASSPFGRSDGYTF
>NA|TRBV7-3|NA|TRBJ1-1
TGTGTCAGCAGCTTGACAGGTATGGGGGAGGCTTTCTTT
CVSSLTGMGEAFF
>NA|TRBV2|many|TRBJ2-7
TGTGCCAGCAGACAGGGTCCCCACTACGAGCAGTACTTC
CASRQGPHYEQYF
>NA|TRBV2|NA|TRBJ1-5
TGTGCCAGCAGTGAACAGGGCGGTCAGCCCCAGCATTTT
CASSEQGGQPQHF
>TRBD1|TRBV6-1|many|TRBJ1-6
TGTGCCAGCAGTGTCACAGGGGAGAATAATTCACCCCTCCACTTT
CASSVTGENNSPLHF
>NA|TRBV12-1|many|TRBJ2-1
TGTGCCAGCAGCTTTTCGGAACGGGGGGGCCTGGGGGGCAATGAGCAGTTCTTC
CASSFSERGGLGGNEQFF
>TRBD1|TRBV19|many|TRBJ1-2
TGTGCCAGTAACCGCGGGACAGGTCGCAAGAAGGGCGGCTACACCTTC
CASNRGTGRKKGGYTF
>NA|TRBV25-1|many|TRBJ1-1
TGTGCCAGCAGTGATCACAGGGACACTGAAGCTTTCTTT
CASSDHRDTEAFF
>NA|TRBV4-1|many|TRBJ2-3
TGCGCCAGCAGCCAAGTCGGCAGGGTACCGACAGATACGCAGTATTTT
CASSQVGRVPTDTQYF
>TRBD1|TRBV6-1|NA|TRBJ1-2
TGTGCCAGCAGTGAAGAAACAGGGGGCGCAGGTGGCTACACCTTC
CASSEETGGAGGYTF
>TRBD2|TRBV7-2|many|TRBJ2-1
TGTGCCAGCAGCTTGGGAGGGCGCTACAATGAGCAGTTCTTC
CASSLGGRYNEQFF
>TRBD2|TRBV3-1|many|TRBJ2-2
TGTGCCAGCAGCCAGCTAGCGGCGAACACCGGGGAGCTGTTTTTT
CASSQLAANTGELFF
>TRBD2|TRBV27|NA|TRBJ2-2
TGTGCCAGCAGGGGGAGGGGTCGGAACTCGACCGGGGAGCTGTTTTTT
CASRGRGRNSTGELFF
>NA|TRBV3-1|medium-sized|TRBJ2-7
TGTGCCAGCAGCCATACGGGCGAGCAGTACTTC
CASSHTGEQYF
>TRBD2|TRBV7-9|many|TRBJ2-7
TGTGCCAGCAGCCCGACTAGCGGGAGGGCCAAGAACGAGCAGTACTTC
CASSPTSGRAKNEQYF
>NA|TRBV7-2|many|TRBJ1-4
TGTGCCAGCAGCTTAGCTGGGTCTAGGACAACTAATGAAAAACTGTTTTTT
CASSLAGSRTTNEKLFF
>TRBD1|TRBV7-6|many|TRBJ2-3
TGTGCCAGCAGCTTGGGACAGGTAGATACGCAGTATTTT
CASSLGQVDTQYF
>NA|TRBV13|NA|TRBJ2-7
TGTGCCAGCAGCTTAGGGGAACACTACGAGCAGTACTTC
CASSLGEHYEQYF
>NA|TRBV18|many|TRBJ1-1
TGTGCCAGCTCACCAGGGGGACGCGCTGAAGCTTTCTTT
CASSPGGRAEAFF
>TRBD2|TRBV2|many|TRBJ2-3
TGTGCCAGCAAGGGAAGCGGGGGCACAGATACGCAGTATTTT
CASKGSGGTDTQYF
>NA|TRBV11-2|many|TRBJ2-7
TGTGCCAGCAGCCGGCAGGGGACCGGGAGCTCCTACGAGCAGTACTTC
CASSRQGTGSSYEQYF
>NA|TRBV5-1|few|TRBJ2-3
TGCGCCAGCAGCTTGGCCCCGGGAGTGACAGATACGCAGTATTTT
CASSLAPGVTDTQYF
>TRBD2|TRBV24-1|many|TRBJ2-2
TGTGCCACCGGGGCTAGCGGGAGTACCGGGGAGCTGTTTTTT
CATGASGSTGELFF
>TRBD2|TRBV14|NA|TRBJ2-1
TGTGCCAGCAGCCTCCTAAAGTTAGCGGGAGGGGAGTTCTTC
CASSLLKLAGGEFF
>NA|TRBV6-1|many|TRBJ1-4
TGTGCCAGCAGAGACAGGTCGAGGAGCGAAAAACTGTTTTTT
CASRDRSRSEKLFF
>NA|TRBV20-1|many|TRBJ2-1
TGCAGTGCCAACCGTAGGGGATACAATGAGCAGTTCTTC
CSANRRGYNEQFF
>NA|TRBV2|medium-sized|TRBJ2-1
TGTGCCAGCAGCGGGGGTGCCGGCTACAATGAGCAGTTCTTC
CASSGGAGYNEQFF
>NA|TRBV3-1|NA|TRBJ1-2
TGTGCCAGCAGCCAAGACACCCGGGAGAACTATGGCTACACCTTC
CASSQDTRENYGYTF
>NA|TRBV20-1|many|TRBJ2-5
TGCAGTGCTCGGCTAGGGAAAGAGACCCAGTACTTC
CSARLGKETQYF